This T cell receptor beta chain is from a study of blood T cell repertoires in COVID-19. Membership in each cohort depended on participant-reported clinical history. As processed by the authors: How many nucleated cells were present was estimated from reference gene primer amplification. The data were produced by immunoSEQ multiplex PCR, yet TCRdb's version contains in-frame clones alone and is incomplete. V, J and clone size are taken as reported in that table, and D and trimming were inferred from the DNA itself. Of roughly 230,000 clones listed, nearly 90% are singletons. Germline V gene data show CDR1 as LGHDT and CDR2 as YNNKEL (reference sequence). The junction had 9 bases not matched to a gene; V was cut back by 0 bases and J by 0 bases. The CDR3 has 18 residues.

The sequenced sample was PBMCs or T cells enriched from blood (not recorded which). The chain combines TRBV3-1 (or the pseudogene TRBV3-2) with TRBJ1-2; 8 bases align to TRBD1. This TCR came from a woman under 40 with acute COVID-19. The CDR3 reads CASSQDLGQEISNYGYTF. CDR3 DNA: TGTGCCAGCAGCCAAGATCTGGGACAGGAGATTTCTAACTATGGCTACACCTTC.